Detailed here is one T cell receptor beta chain. Some clones are missing from TCRdb's copy, which holds only in-frame ones; the method was immunoSEQ multiplex PCR. This sample has tens of thousands of clones; around 94% occur once, and the top ten carry 9.6%. The data were obtained in a study of OX40 agonist ivuxolimab in advanced cancers. In germline, CDR1 is SGDLS, CDR2 YYNGEE. This CDR3 has 16 residues. V lost 4 bases to trimming and J lost 6 bases; unmatched junction nucleotides: 7. The clonotype was recovered from an adult with an advanced solid tumor such as melanoma, head and neck, liver or kidney cancer. Sequencing was performed on CD4+ or CD8+ T cells sorted from blood, taken in a trial of the OX40 agonist ivuxolimab. The J gene is TRBJ2-3, the V gene TRBV9; TRBD2 aligns across 14 bases. This CDR3 reads CASSIGTSGSRDTQYF. CDR3 DNA: TGTGCCAGCAGCATTGGGACTAGCGGGAGTCGGGATACGCAGTATTTT. Variable domain in full (rest from reference TRBV9 and TRBJ2-3): DSGVTQTPKHLITATGQRVTLRCSPRSGDLSVYWYQQSLDQGLQFLIQYYNGEERAKGNILERFSAQQFPDLHSELNLSSLELGDSALYFCASSIGTSGSRDTQYFGPGTRLTVL.